The present T cell receptor (beta chain) was sequenced within a study of blood T cell repertoires in COVID-19. The protocol was immunoSEQ multiplex PCR, while the TCRdb copy is restricted to in-frame clones and leaves out a portion. The sample includes approximately 220,000 clones, roughly 80% seen only once; the top ten take around 3%. Trimming took off 7 bases at V and 3 bases at J, with 15 bases between the two ends. Germline V lookup: CDR1 LNHDA, CDR2 SQIVND (reference sequence). The CDR3 spans 14 residues. This receptor was identified in a woman between 25 and 40 years old who had recovered from COVID-19. The chain uses TRBV19 and TRBJ1-1; D call uncertain. The sequencing sample was made of peripheral blood. CDR3 loop: CASTEPGGYTEAFF. CDR3 in DNA: TGTGCCAGTACCGAACCGGGAGGATACACTGAAGCTTTCTTT.